Below, 29 T cell receptor beta chains from the same sample are listed, as sequenced in a study of shared clonotypes between healthy human individuals. Generated by immunoSEQ multiplex PCR, the TCRdb table keeps only in-frame clones and is missing some. The data show around 980,000 clones, about four fifths seen once. The specimen was memory CD4+ T cells from PBMCs. Stated subset: CD45RA-negative fraction. The receptors were sampled from a man between 18 and 29 years old in good health. Some clones in this sample may be carry-over from other donors' samples.

The V call is TRBV2, the J call TRBJ1-4; TRBD1 might be the D (5 bases). Trimming cost V 8 bases and J 3 bases, with 10 bases left between them. Germline loops: CDR1 SNHLY, CDR2 FYNNEI. The CDR3 totals 13 residues. The CDR3 DNA sequence: TGTGCCAGCGTCAGGGCGGCTAATGAAAAACTGTTTTTT. It is translated as CASVRAANEKLFF.

The CDR3 loop reads CATSWGTSGELFF. The CDR3 DNA reads as TGTGCCACCAGCTGGGGTACTAGCGGGGAGCTGTTTTTT. This sequence joins TRBV15 and TRBJ2-2, with D possibly matching TRBD2 (5 bases). Germline V lookup: CDR1 LNHNV, CDR2 YYDKDF (reference sequence). The CDR3 extends over 13 amino acids. The V and J ends lost 5 bases and 7 bases respectively, with 11 bases between them. Supplemented by reference TRBV15 and TRBJ2-2, the full variable domain reads DAMVIQNPRYQVTQFGKPVTLSCSQTLNHNVMYWYQQKSSQAPKLLFHYYDKDFNNEADTPDNFQSRRPNTSFCFLDIRSPGLGDTAMYLCATSWGTSGELFFGEGSRLTVL.

The chain joins TRBV4-1 to TRBJ2-5; 10 nucleotides agree with TRBD1. With 4 bases clipped from V and 4 bases from J, the junction kept 15 bases outside the gene matches. The CDR3 runs 18 residues. Germline loops: CDR1 MGHRA, CDR2 YSYEKL. The CDR3 loop is CASSPQGGQGGRRETQYF. For the CDR3, the DNA is TGCGCCAGCAGCCCCCAGGGCGGACAGGGGGGACGGAGAGAGACCCAGTACTTC.

The genes are TRBV7-8 and TRBJ2-1, with D unresolved. Trimming stripped 5 bases from V and 5 bases from J, with 7 bases between. The germline V gene has CDR1 SGHVS and CDR2 FQNEAQ. CDR3 size: 12 residues. The CDR3 DNA follows: TGTGCCAGCAGCCAGATAGACAATGAGCAGTTCTTC. Translated, it gives CASSQIDNEQFF.

The chain employs TRBV7-6 and TRBJ1-4; D call uncertain. The germline V gene has CDR1 SGHVS and CDR2 FNYEAQ. The CDR3 sequence is 13 residues long. Trimming shortened V by 1 base and J by 7 bases, and 7 bases separated the two germline ends. The CDR3 region has the DNA TGTGCCAGCAGCTTAGGAGTGGGTGAAAAACTGTTTTTT. Encoded protein: CASSLGVGEKLFF.

The chain has TRBV5-6 and TRBJ2-6, with TRBD1 identical over 10 bases. Germline CDR1 is SGHDT and CDR2 is YYEEEE. J lost 3 bases, V lost 7 bases, and 7 bases had no gene match. The CDR3 contains 16 residues. The CDR3 DNA sequence: TGTGCCAGCTTACGGGACAGGGGAAGTGGGGCCAACGTCCTGACTTTC. This sequence encodes CASLRDRGSGANVLTF.

The CDR3 nucleotides are TGTGCCACCAGGTGGGACAGGGCTGTCGGGGAGCTGTTTTTT. It encodes CATRWDRAVGELFF. The chain combines TRBV19 with TRBJ2-2, with 9 bases lining up with TRBD1. V trimming: 10 bases; J trimming: 7 bases; junction bases outside the gene matches: 10. The CDR3 has 14 residues. Germline V gene lookup returns CDR1 LNHDA and CDR2 SQIVND (reference sequence).

There are a few counts of this clone. V gene TRBV19 combines with J gene TRBJ1-2; 9 nucleotides match TRBD1. The germline V gene has CDR1 LNHDA and CDR2 SQIVND (reference sequence). The CDR3 sequence is 14 residues long. V trimming: 4 bases; J trimming: 13 bases; junction bases outside the gene matches: 13. Here the CDR3 DNA reads TGTGCCAGTAGTACCTGGGCGGGACAGGGTGTAGGCACCTTC. Encoded protein: CASSTWAGQGVGTF.

The V gene is TRBV2, the J gene TRBJ1-2, with TRBD1 identical over 7 bases. CDR3 size: 12 residues. Per germline, CDR1 SNHLY and CDR2 FYNNEI. The J segment lost 4 bases and the V segment lost 6 bases, leaving 2 bases of the junction unmatched. CDR3 DNA: TGTGCCAGCAGGAGACAGGGCTATGGCTACACCTTC. Amino acids: CASRRQGYGYTF.

This sequence joins TRBV10-3 and TRBJ2-7; D unresolved. This CDR3 spans 16 amino acids. Trimming shortened V by 0 bases and J by 4 bases, and 16 bases separated the two germline ends. Germline CDR1 is ENHRY and CDR2 is SYGVKD. This CDR3 is CAISESVPPSRYEQYF. In DNA, the CDR3 is TGTGCCATCAGTGAGTCGGTTCCCCCAAGCAGGTACGAGCAGTACTTC.

This clone was counted between two and nine times. Distinct nucleotide sequences in the sample also encode this CDR3. The genes are TRBV7-9 and TRBJ1-1, with 7 nucleotides matching TRBD1. This CDR3 has 14 amino acids. V was pared by 5 bases and J by 0 bases, with 3 bases of the junction left unmatched. Germline V gives CDR1 SEHNR, CDR2 FQNEAQ (reference sequence). This chain's CDR3 is CASSRTGLNTEAFF. The CDR3 nucleotides are TGTGCCAGCAGCAGGACAGGTCTGAACACTGAAGCTTTCTTT.

This clone was observed once. The chain combines TRBV28 with TRBJ1-1, with a tentative D call TRBD1 (5 bases). CDR1 and CDR2 from the germline V gene are MDHEN and SYDVKM. Trimming stripped 7 bases from V and 11 bases from J, with 14 bases between. The CDR3 consists of 11 residues. For the CDR3, the DNA is TGTGCCAGCACCTCGGGGCGAGGTGCTTTCTTT. It translates to CASTSGRGAFF.

V is TRBV28 and J is TRBJ1-2; D not certain. The germline CDR1 and CDR2 sequences are MDHEN and SYDVKM. The CDR3 is 13 residues long. The ends were cut back, 2 bases at V and 4 bases at J, with 8 bases in the middle. In nucleotides, the CDR3 is TGTGCCAGCAGTTTAGTACGGGCCTATGGCTACACCTTC. As protein: CASSLVRAYGYTF.

This clone is a singleton in its sample. J is TRBJ1-2 and V is TRBV5-1; no definite D call. The CDR3 is 13 amino acids. The V gene lost 3 bases and the J gene lost 2 bases, with 8 bases spanning the gap. Germline V CDR1 and CDR2: SGHRS, YFSETQ. CDR3 bases: TGCGCCAGCAGCTATGGGCAGAACTATGGCTACACCTTC. Protein: CASSYGQNYGYTF.

About this clone itself: The same CDR3 can be traced to other DNA sequences in this sample. This chain connects TRBV7-2 to TRBJ1-3; D gene uncertain. The CDR3 loop spans 13 amino acids. Germline assignment: CDR1 SGHTA and CDR2 FQGNSA. V was clipped by 2 bases and J by 4 bases, with 6 bases between them. In DNA, the CDR3 is TGTGCCAGCAGCTTAAGTTCCGGAAACACCATATATTTT. It codes for CASSLSSGNTIYF.

A remark on this clone: Other DNA sequences from this sample encode an identical CDR3 as well. The chain joins TRBV18 to TRBJ2-3, with D maybe TRBD1 (5 bases). This CDR3 is built from 13 residues. Trimming removed 0 bases at V and 5 bases at J, with 6 bases between. Germline V gives CDR1 KGHSH, CDR2 LQKENI. CDR3 nucleotide sequence: TGTGCCAGCTCACCACCGGGGCTAGATACGCAGTATTTT. It translates to CASSPPGLDTQYF.

The V and J genes are TRBV18 and TRBJ1-5; D may be TRBD1 (5 bases). V lost 3 bases to trimming and J lost 5 bases, with 8 bases between them. This CDR3 has 13 residues. Per germline, CDR1 KGHSH and CDR2 LQKENI. The CDR3, as DNA: TGTGCCAGCTCACCTCAGGGATATCAGCCCCAGCATTTT. This translates into CASSPQGYQPQHF. The variable domain in full, completed from reference TRBV18 and TRBJ1-5, reads NAGVMQNPRHLVRRRGQEARLRCSPMKGHSHVYWYRQLPEEGLKFMVYLQKENIIDESGMPKERFSAEFPKEGPSILRIQQVVRGDSAAYFCASSPQGYQPQHFGDGTRLSIL.

This chain's CDR3 is CASRSLTSSYNSPLHF. CDR3 in DNA: TGTGCCAGCAGGAGTCTGACCAGCTCCTATAATTCACCCCTCCACTTT. J is TRBJ1-6 and V is TRBV5-4; D is unresolved. The germline V gene has CDR1 SGHNT and CDR2 YYREEE (reference sequence). V was trimmed by 5 bases and J by 0 bases, leaving 12 bases between them. The length of the CDR3 is 16 residues.

Many counts were recorded for this clone. This chain joins TRBV10-3 and TRBJ1-5, with TRBD1 identical over 10 bases. V shed 6 bases, J shed 4 bases, and the junction held 3 bases outside the gene matches. The length of the CDR3 is 14 residues. Germline loops: CDR1 ENHRY, CDR2 SYGVKD. The CDR3 coding sequence is TGTGCCATCAGCCCGGGACAGGGGAATCAGCCCCAGCATTTT. It codes for CAISPGQGNQPQHF.

This rearrangement joins TRBV5-1 to TRBJ1-1, with D unresolved. Trimming stripped 3 bases from V and 4 bases from J, with 19 bases between. In germline, CDR1 is SGHRS, CDR2 YFSETQ. This CDR3 has 16 residues. The CDR3 is CASSSRGGAVGTEAFF. The CDR3 coding sequence is TGCGCCAGCAGCTCCCGCGGAGGCGCGGTGGGCACTGAAGCTTTCTTT.

The V and J genes are TRBV10-3 and TRBJ2-2, with D possibly TRBD1 on 6 matching bases. The germline CDR1 and CDR2 sequences are ENHRY and SYGVKD. V lost 0 bases, J lost 4 bases, and 6 bases lay in between. The CDR3 runs 14 residues. The CDR3 here is CAISESGGTGELFF. Written as DNA, the CDR3 is TGTGCCATCAGTGAGTCAGGGGGCACCGGGGAGCTGTTTTTT.

The V call is TRBV28, the J call TRBJ1-2; D possibly corresponds to TRBD1 (5 bases). CDR3 length: 13 amino acids. In germline, CDR1 is MDHEN, CDR2 SYDVKM. Trimming took 6 bases from V and 4 from J, leaving 12 bases between them. In DNA, the CDR3 is TGTGCCAGCAGCTCCGGGGGAATCTATGGCTACACCTTC. Translating it yields CASSSGGIYGYTF.

The V and J genes are TRBV5-4 and TRBJ2-1; no firm D call. The CDR3 sequence is 14 residues long. The germline V and J ends were trimmed by 4 bases and 5 bases, with 13 bases remaining between them. Germline assignment: CDR1 SGHNT and CDR2 YYREEE (reference sequence). CDR3 region: CASSKGILDNEQFF. The CDR3 DNA reads TGTGCCAGCAGCAAAGGCATTCTAGACAATGAGCAGTTCTTC.

The chain is built from TRBV6-4 and TRBJ2-7, with D unresolved. V was trimmed by 4 bases and J by 0 bases, leaving 7 bases between them. There are 13 residues in the CDR3. Germline-derived CDR1 and CDR2 are MRHNA and SNTAGT. The CDR3 here is CASSAVSSYEQYF. The DNA for the CDR3 is TGTGCCAGCAGTGCCGTGAGCTCCTACGAGCAGTACTTC.

The V gene is TRBV5-4, the J gene TRBJ1-2; D might be TRBD1 (5 bases). The V gene's germline CDR1 is SGHNT and CDR2 YYREEE (reference sequence). CDR3 length equals 13 residues. The germline V and J ends were trimmed by 0 bases and 8 bases, with 11 bases remaining between them. DNA for the CDR3: TGTGCCAGCAGCTTGGAGGGGCAACGGGGCTACACCTTC. Translation: CASSLEGQRGYTF.

The chain combines TRBV5-1 with TRBJ2-5; 7 bases are a match to TRBD1. The ends lost 4 bases at V and 5 bases at J; junction bases unmatched: 11. CDR3 length: 15 amino acids. CDR1 is SGHRS, CDR2 YFSETQ, per germline. The CDR3 sequence is CASSDPQGDGETQYF. The CDR3 DNA follows: TGCGCCAGCAGCGATCCCCAGGGGGATGGGGAGACCCAGTACTTC. Complete variable domain (other parts from reference TRBV5-1 and TRBJ2-5): KAGVTQTPRYLIKTRGQQVTLSCSPISGHRSVSWYQQTPGQGLQFLFEYFSETQRNKGNFPGRFSGRQFSNSRSEMNVSTLELGDSALYLCASSDPQGDGETQYFGPGTRLLVL.

The chain combines TRBV6-5 with TRBJ2-7, with unresolved D. Germline values: CDR1 MNHEY, CDR2 SVGAGI. Trimming pared 8 bases from V and 6 bases from J, leaving 11 bases between. The CDR3 spans 11 residues. The CDR3 DNA reads as TGTGCCAGCGGTAAACGCACCGAGCAGTACTTC. Amino acid sequence: CASGKRTEQYF.

The V and J genes are TRBV7-9 and TRBJ1-2, with 9 bases fitting TRBD1. The CDR3 has 15 residues. The J segment lost 4 bases and the V segment lost 4 bases, leaving 7 bases of the junction unmatched. Germline CDR1 SEHNR, CDR2 FQNEAQ (reference sequence). The CDR3 sequence: CASSSPDRGIYGYTF. The CDR3 bases are TGTGCCAGCAGCTCACCCGACAGGGGGATCTATGGCTACACCTTC.

This clone was counted between two and nine times. The rearrangement joins TRBV29-1 to TRBJ1-1, with D hard to call. V dropped 7 bases and J dropped 1 base, with 7 bases sitting between them. The CDR3 loop spans 11 amino acids. From germline, CDR1 is SQVTM and CDR2 ANQGSEA. The CDR3 bases are TGCAGCGCCCAGGAGAACACTGAAGCTTTCTTT. The encoded protein is CSAQENTEAFF.